This T cell receptor beta chain was sequenced during a study of blood T cell repertoires in COVID-19. At the level of the study: Acute-phase and convalescent COVID-19 samples originated in the United States, Italy and Spain. PBMCs, B-cell-depleted T cells, or T cells were the source of the cDNA or gDNA that made up the material.

As processed by the authors: Using reference gene primer amplification, nucleated cell counts were estimated. Produced via immunoSEQ multiplex PCR; TCRdb's table is partial and in-frame only. V, J and clone size are taken as reported in that table, and D and trimming were inferred from the DNA itself. The sample lists 95,000 or so clones; 70% to 80% were seen once. This clone appeared many times. The source is an elderly woman with active or convalescent COVID-19. Sequencing used peripheral blood.

The CDR3 here is CASSFMDRLGLDQPQHF. The CDR3 region has the DNA TGTGCCAGCAGTTTTATGGATAGGCTCGGCCTAGATCAGCCCCAGCATTTT. The chain joins TRBV28 to TRBJ1-5; unclear D gene. There are 17 residues in the CDR3. The V end lost 3 bases, the J end lost 5 bases, and 20 bases lay between the germline ends. Looked up from germline, CDR1 is MDHEN and CDR2 is SYDVKM.